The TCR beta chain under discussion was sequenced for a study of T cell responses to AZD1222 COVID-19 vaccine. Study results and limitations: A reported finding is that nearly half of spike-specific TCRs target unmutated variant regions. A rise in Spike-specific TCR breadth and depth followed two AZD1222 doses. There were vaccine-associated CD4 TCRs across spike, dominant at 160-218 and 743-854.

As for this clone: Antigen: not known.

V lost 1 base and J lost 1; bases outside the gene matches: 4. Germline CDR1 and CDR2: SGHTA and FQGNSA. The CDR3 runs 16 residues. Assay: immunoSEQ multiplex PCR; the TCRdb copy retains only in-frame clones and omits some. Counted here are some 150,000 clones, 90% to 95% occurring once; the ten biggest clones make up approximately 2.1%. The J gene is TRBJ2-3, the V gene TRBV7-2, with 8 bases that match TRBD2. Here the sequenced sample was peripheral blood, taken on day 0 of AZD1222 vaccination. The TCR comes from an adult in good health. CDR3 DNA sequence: TGTGCCAGCAGCTTAGGCGGGGGGCGCGGCACAGATACGCAGTATTTT. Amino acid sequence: CASSLGGGRGTDTQYF.